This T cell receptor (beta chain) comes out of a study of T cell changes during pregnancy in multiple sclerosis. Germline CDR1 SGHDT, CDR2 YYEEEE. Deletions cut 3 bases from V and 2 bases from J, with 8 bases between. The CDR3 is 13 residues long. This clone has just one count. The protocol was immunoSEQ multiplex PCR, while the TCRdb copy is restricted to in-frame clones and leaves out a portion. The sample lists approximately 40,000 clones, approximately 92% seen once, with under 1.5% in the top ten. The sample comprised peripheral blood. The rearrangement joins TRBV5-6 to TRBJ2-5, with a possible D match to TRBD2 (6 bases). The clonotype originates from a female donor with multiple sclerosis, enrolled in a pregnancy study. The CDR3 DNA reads TGTGCCAGCAGCTCGGAGGGGCAAGAGACCCAGTACTTC. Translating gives CASSSEGQETQYF.